One sample yielded the 30 T cell receptor beta chains listed below, sequenced in a study of blood T cells in healthy people across ages. The second PCR ran about 6 to 11 cycles with a sample-barcoded 5' primer and J-beta primers. TCRdb ran MiXCR on the 5' RACE reads and lists one entry per CDR3 protein. Among about 830,000 distinct CDR3 sequences listed, roughly 60% were seen once. The sample taken for sequencing was blood. The receptors were gathered from a man under 40 in good health.

V usage is TRBV14 and J usage is TRBJ2-1, with D tentatively TRBD1 (6 bases). CDR1 and CDR2 from the germline V gene are SGHDN and FVKESK. This CDR3 region has 14 residues. V was pared by 1 base and J by 8 bases, with 12 bases between. This CDR3 is CASSQVGALHEQFF. The CDR3, as DNA: TGTGCCAGCAGCCAAGTGGGGGCTCTACATGAGCAGTTCTTC. Complete variable domain (other parts from reference TRBV14 and TRBJ2-1): EAGVTQFPSHSVIEKGQTVTLRCDPISGHDNLYWYRRVMGKEIKFLLHFVKESKQDESGMPNNRFLAERTGGTYSTLKVQPAELEDSGVYFCASSQVGALHEQFFGPGTRLTVL.

Only a few counts were recorded for this clonotype. The chain combines TRBV10-3 with TRBJ2-1, with D possibly TRBD2 on 5 matching bases. Germline V gene lookup returns CDR1 ENHRY and CDR2 SYGVKD. V was pared by 2 bases and J by 7 bases, with 6 bases between. The CDR3 sequence is 12 residues long. For the CDR3, the DNA is TGTGCCATCAGTGAGACTAGGAATGAGCAGTTCTTC. This translates into CAISETRNEQFF.

In its sample, this clonotype was seen a few times. J is TRBJ2-7 and V is TRBV7-9; D ambiguous. CDR1 is SEHNR, CDR2 FQNEAQ, per germline (reference sequence). This CDR3 has 15 residues. Trimming took 1 base from V and 5 from J, leaving 15 bases between them. For the CDR3, the DNA is TGTGCCAGCAGCTTAGAGGGTGTAGGAAGTGACGAGCAGTACTTC. Translated: CASSLEGVGSDEQYF. The entire variable domain, with the rest obtained from reference TRBV7-9 and TRBJ2-7, is as follows: DTGVSQNPRHKITKRGQNVTFRCDPISEHNRLYWYRQTLGQGPEFLTYFQNEAQLEKSRLLSDRFSAERPKGSFSTLEIQRTEQGDSAMYLCASSLEGVGSDEQYFGPGTRLTVT.

The gene calls are TRBV28 and TRBJ2-1; no clear D. Per the germline V gene, CDR1 is MDHEN and CDR2 is SYDVKM. Trimming pared 3 bases from V and 9 bases from J, leaving 6 bases between. CDR3 size: 11 residues. DNA for the CDR3: TGTGCCAGCAGTTTGTATGGTGAGCAGTTCTTC. It specifies CASSLYGEQFF.

The rearrangement joins TRBV6-2 or TRBV6-3 to TRBJ2-7; D not resolved. Trimming pared 6 bases from V and 10 bases from J, leaving 13 bases between. Germline assignment: CDR1 MNHEY and CDR2 SVGEGT. The CDR3 extends over 11 amino acids. The CDR3 sequence: CASRLFLAQYF. CDR3 bases: TGTGCCAGCAGACTTTTCCTGGCTCAGTACTTC.

This clonotype was observed once. The chain employs TRBV28 and TRBJ2-7, with D unresolved. CDR3 length equals 12 residues. In germline, CDR1 is MDHEN, CDR2 SYDVKM. V lost 8 bases and J 2 bases, leaving 10 bases between the germline ends. The CDR3 nucleotides read TGTGCCAGCCTAAGCAGACCCTACGAGCAGTACTTC. Amino acid sequence: CASLSRPYEQYF.

This chain joins TRBV5-4 and TRBJ1-5; no definite D call. Germline assignment: CDR1 SGHNT and CDR2 YYREEE (reference sequence). Trimming took 4 bases from V and 3 from J, leaving 5 bases between them. The CDR3 spans 12 residues. CDR3 residues: CASSRDNQPQHF. The CDR3 bases are TGTGCCAGCAGCCGGGACAATCAGCCCCAGCATTTT. The variable domain in full, completed from reference TRBV5-4 and TRBJ1-5, reads ETGVTQSPTHLIKTRGQQVTLRCSSQSGHNTVSWYQQALGQGPQFIFQYYREEENGRGNFPPRFSGLQFPNYSSELNVNALELDDSALYLCASSRDNQPQHFGDGTRLSIL.

This clonotype has more than one count but fewer than ten. The gene calls are TRBV15 and TRBJ2-5; D remains unclear. The DNA end is a closer match to TRBJ2-7, so the J assignment may be wrong. Germline V gene lookup returns CDR1 LNHNV and CDR2 YYDKDF (reference sequence). The CDR3 covers 15 residues. The CDR3 loop is CATSRGPTTRSEQYF. DNA for the CDR3: TGTGCCACCAGCAGAGGCCCCACGACACGGTCCGAGCAGTACTTC.

The chain has TRBV9 and TRBJ2-3; TRBD2 agrees at 14 bases. Germline V gene data show CDR1 as SGDLS and CDR2 as YYNGEE. This CDR3 contains 16 residues. The trim removed 3 bases at V and 2 bases at J, leaving 2 bases unmatched. The DNA of the CDR3 is TGTGCCAGCAGCGGACTAGCGGGGGGGTTCACAGATACGCAGTATTTT. As protein: CASSGLAGGFTDTQYF.

The chain employs TRBV15 and TRBJ1-5, with D possibly TRBD1 on 6 matching bases. V lost 5 bases to trimming and J lost 2 bases, with 13 bases between them. Germline-derived CDR1 and CDR2 are LNHNV and YYDKDF (reference sequence). The CDR3 consists of 15 residues. CDR3 coding DNA: TGTGCCACCAGCCCAGGCAGGGGTGGCAATCAGCCCCAGCATTTT. Residues: CATSPGRGGNQPQHF.

The rearrangement joins TRBV7-3 to TRBJ2-1, with 10 bases that match TRBD2. The CDR3 is 17 amino acids. Germline-derived CDR1 and CDR2 are SGHTA and FQGTGA. After removal of 0 bases from V and 6 bases from J, the junction contained 8 bases not matched to a gene. The CDR3 DNA sequence: TGTGCCAGCAGCTTAACGGTAGGGACTAGCGTTAGCAATGAGCAGTTCTTC. Translating it yields CASSLTVGTSVSNEQFF.

The chain couples TRBV6-1 to TRBJ2-7, with 9 bases that match TRBD1. The CDR3 contains 15 residues. Trimming removed 3 bases from V and 2 bases from J; junction bases left unmatched: 5. Germline lookup yields CDR1 MNHNS and CDR2 SASEGT. DNA of the CDR3: TGTGCCAGCAGTGAGTCCGGGACAGGGCCCTACGAGCAGTACTTC. Translated: CASSESGTGPYEQYF.

This chain joins TRBV14 and TRBJ2-3, with D unresolved. Trimming cost V 2 bases and J 2 bases, with 8 bases left between them. This CDR3 is 14 amino acids long. Per germline, CDR1 SGHDN and CDR2 FVKESK. The CDR3 DNA reads TGTGCCAGCAGCCAACGCCTGAACACAGATACGCAGTATTTT. Amino acid sequence: CASSQRLNTDTQYF.

J is TRBJ1-6 and V is TRBV25-1; D ambiguous. The CDR3 is made up of 17 amino acids. V lost 1 base and J lost 0, with 10 bases in between. Germline values: CDR1 MGHDK, CDR2 SYGVNS. DNA for the CDR3: TGTGCCAGCAGTGAATCGAGGAAGAGCTCCTATAATTCACCCCTCCACTTT. It yields the protein CASSESRKSSYNSPLHF. The whole variable domain, remainder taken from reference TRBV25-1 and TRBJ1-6, is EADIYQTPRYLVIGTGKKITLECSQTMGHDKMYWYQQDPGMELHLIHYSYGVNSTEKGDLSSESTVSRIRTEHFPLTLESARPSHTSQYLCASSESRKSSYNSPLHFGNGTRLTVT.

The chain has TRBV7-9 and TRBJ2-4, with D unclear. Near its end, the DNA agrees better with TRBJ2-7, so the J call may be wrong. CDR1 is SEHNR and CDR2 is FQNEAQ in the germline V gene (reference sequence). The CDR3 is 17 residues long. CDR3 sequence (DNA): TGTGCCAGCAGCCCCCAAGAAGAACAGAAGGCTTCCTACGAGCAGTACTTC. It specifies CASSPQEEQKASYEQYF.

The genes are TRBV25-1 and TRBJ2-5; the match to TRBD1 covers 12 bases. Trimming removed 2 bases from V and 0 bases from J; junction bases left unmatched: 13. There are 20 residues in the CDR3. Germline loops: CDR1 MGHDK, CDR2 SYGVNS. The CDR3 nucleotides are TGTGCCAGCAGTGAAGGGTGGGACAGGGGGCGCTTGGTCGACCAAGAGACCCAGTACTTC. As protein: CASSEGWDRGRLVDQETQYF.

The chain carries TRBV28 and TRBJ2-2; TRBD2 matches at 9 bases. V was pared by 4 bases and J by 3 bases, with 3 bases of the junction left unmatched. There are 15 residues in the CDR3. CDR1 MDHEN and CDR2 SYDVKM come from the germline V gene. This chain's CDR3 is CASSSGLADTGELFF. CDR3 nucleotides: TGTGCCAGCAGTTCGGGACTAGCTGACACCGGGGAGCTGTTTTTT.

A few counts support this clonotype. The V and J genes are TRBV7-9 and TRBJ2-1; 9 bases fit TRBD1. CDR1 and CDR2 from the germline V gene are SEHNR and FQNEAQ (reference sequence). V lost 2 bases and J lost 5; bases outside the gene matches: 1. The CDR3 is 14 amino acids. In DNA, the CDR3 is TGTGCCAGCAGCTTATGGGACAGGGACAATGAGCAGTTCTTC. Translation: CASSLWDRDNEQFF.

This clonotype occurred once. This may be a read error, as it is one base from a much larger clone. The DNA for the CDR3 is TGTGCCTGCGGGGGTCTCCACTATTTTTACAATGAGCAGTTCTTC. Protein product: CACGGLHYFYNEQFF. This chain joins TRBV6-2 or TRBV6-3 and TRBJ2-1, with 7 bases fitting TRBD2. CDR1 and CDR2 from the germline V gene are MNHEY and SVGEGT. With V trimmed by 11 bases and J by 4 bases, 14 bases remained unmatched. This CDR3 is 15 amino acids long.

The chain uses TRBV27 and TRBJ2-1; TRBD2 is a possible D gene (7 bases). The CDR3 extends over 15 amino acids. V lost 4 bases and J lost 2, with 12 bases in between. Germline lookup yields CDR1 MNHEY and CDR2 SMNVEV (reference sequence). CDR3 DNA sequence: TGTGCCAGCAGTTCCGAGGGGGGGGCCTACAATGAGCAGTTCTTC. It translates to CASSSEGGAYNEQFF.

The table lists this clonotype with a few counts. The chain has TRBV6-5 and TRBJ2-7; 9 positions match TRBD1. J was trimmed by 4 bases and V by 6 bases; bases with no gene match: 7. The CDR3 extends over 14 amino acids. Germline-derived CDR1 and CDR2 are MNHEY and SVGAGI. CDR3 DNA: TGTGCCAGCAGGCCCGGGACAGGGTCGTACGAGCAGTACTTC. Translation: CASRPGTGSYEQYF.

The rearrangement joins TRBV7-3 to TRBJ2-5; no definite D call. CDR3 length: 14 amino acids. Germline CDR1 is SGHTA and CDR2 is FQGTGA. V was trimmed by 5 bases and J by 3 bases, leaving 13 bases between them. The CDR3 loop is CASSPTGWEETQYF. DNA for the CDR3: TGTGCCAGCAGCCCAACCGGGTGGGAAGAGACCCAGTACTTC. The full variable domain, with the rest looked up from reference TRBV7-3 and TRBJ2-5, is GAGVSQTPSNKVTEKGKYVELRCDPISGHTALYWYRQSLGQGPEFLIYFQGTGAADDSGLPNDRFFAVRPEGSVSTLKIQRTERGDSAVYLCASSPTGWEETQYFGPGTRLLVL.

The chain links TRBV7-2 to TRBJ1-2, with 9 bases lining up with TRBD1. The germline V gene has CDR1 SGHTA and CDR2 FQGNSA. Germline trimming cut 5 bases from V and 2 bases from J; bases unmatched to any gene: 6. The CDR3 is 15 amino acids. CDR3 amino acids: CASSPTGTGNYGYTF. CDR3 DNA sequence: TGTGCCAGCAGCCCTACCGGGACAGGGAACTATGGCTACACCTTC. Based on the CDR3 plus reference TRBV7-2 and TRBJ1-2, the full variable domain is GAGVSQSPSNKVTEKGKDVELRCDPISGHTALYWYRQSLGQGLEFLIYFQGNSAPDKSGLPSDRFSAERTGGSVSTLTIQRTQQEDSAVYLCASSPTGTGNYGYTFGSGTRLTVV.

The chain has TRBV2 and TRBJ2-5; 7 nucleotides agree with TRBD1. The germline gives CDR1 SNHLY, CDR2 FYNNEI. The CDR3 is 16 amino acids. The V and J ends lost 7 bases and 5 bases, in that order; junction bases with no gene match: 16. CDR3 sequence reads: CASNDRRTGEKETQYF. The DNA of the CDR3 is TGTGCCAGCAACGACCGACGTACAGGGGAGAAGGAGACCCAGTACTTC.

The gene calls are TRBV5-1 and TRBJ2-7; TRBD1 agrees at 7 bases. The ends lost 2 bases at V and 2 bases at J; junction bases unmatched: 7. This CDR3 comprises 15 residues. Germline V CDR1 and CDR2: SGHRS, YFSETQ. The CDR3 is CASSFPDREPYEQYF. The CDR3 DNA reads TGCGCCAGCAGCTTCCCCGACAGGGAACCCTACGAGCAGTACTTC.

The V call is TRBV6-5, the J call TRBJ2-3; either TRBD1 or TRBD2 may fit D (5 bases each). The CDR3 is made up of 19 amino acids. The V end was cut by 2 bases, the J end by 5 bases, with 26 bases between. Germline CDR1 reads MNHEY; CDR2 reads SVGAGI. DNA for the CDR3: TGTGCCAGCAGTTACGAAAGAAGAAACCCGGGACCATTGAGAGATACGCAGTATTTT. Translating it yields CASSYERRNPGPLRDTQYF.

This chain links TRBV11-2 with TRBJ1-2; D may be TRBD1 (5 bases). This CDR3 spans 14 amino acids. CDR1 and CDR2 (germline): SGHAT, FQNNGV. Trimming took off 3 bases at V and 4 bases at J, with 12 bases between the two ends. This CDR3 reads CASSLGGDSYGYTF. The CDR3 nucleotides are TGTGCCAGCAGCTTGGGGGGAGACAGCTATGGCTACACCTTC.

The chain carries TRBV6-1 and TRBJ1-2; 7 nucleotides agree with TRBD1. V was clipped by 7 bases and J by 0 bases; unmatched bases: 5. Germline assignment: CDR1 MNHNS and CDR2 SASEGT. The CDR3 loop spans 14 amino acids. CDR3 sequence: CASTGQRSNYGYTF. In DNA form, the CDR3 reads TGTGCCAGCACGGGACAGCGATCTAACTATGGCTACACCTTC.

V and J are TRBV4-3 and TRBJ2-4, with a tentative D call TRBD2 (7 bases). Per the germline V gene, CDR1 is LGHNA and CDR2 is YSLEER. CDR3 length equals 20 residues. Between the trimmed V and J ends, which lost 4 bases and 4 bases, there was a span of 29 bases. Here the CDR3 DNA reads TGCGCCAGCAGCCGACAGGAGGCCGGGACTACCTCCTGGGGAAAAAACATTCAGTACTTC. Translating it yields CASSRQEAGTTSWGKNIQYF.

This clonotype was picked up a small number of times. The V gene is TRBV7-9, the J gene TRBJ2-3; 7 bases line up with TRBD2. Germline CDR1 reads SEHNR; CDR2 reads FQNEAQ (reference sequence). CDR3 size: 15 residues. V was pared by 5 bases and J by 1 base, with 6 bases of the junction left unmatched. Here the CDR3 reads CASSHLAGGTDTQYF. The CDR3, as DNA: TGTGCCAGCAGCCATCTCGCGGGGGGCACAGATACGCAGTATTTT.